The 10 T cell receptor beta chains below come from one sample, sequenced in a study of cytomegalovirus exposure and HLA in healthy donors. PCR employed 60 Vbeta and 13 Jbeta primers. Sequencing used immunoSEQ multiplex PCR; TCRdb keeps in-frame clones, though not all of them. The sample has 120,000 or so clones, 75% to 90% seen once. The sample taken for sequencing was PBMCs. The receptor set was obtained from a man in his late teens or twenties in good health and CMV-seropositive.

CDR3 loop: CASSEAQGGERRETQYF. The CDR3 coding sequence is TGTGCCAGCAGTGAAGCGCAAGGAGGGGAGAGACGGGAGACCCAGTACTTC. The gene calls are TRBV6-1 and TRBJ2-5; tentative D call: TRBD2 (6 bases). The CDR3 has 17 residues. The V gene lost 0 bases and the J gene lost 5 bases, with 19 bases spanning the gap. CDR1 and CDR2 from the germline V gene are MNHNS and SASEGT.

This clone showed up just a few times. This chain joins TRBV4-1 and TRBJ1-4; no definite D call. Germline V lookup: CDR1 MGHRA, CDR2 YSYEKL. The CDR3 sequence is 14 residues long. Between the trimmed V and J ends, which lost 1 base and 8 bases, there was a span of 11 bases. CDR3 loop: CASSQVAGLEKLFF. CDR3 nucleotide sequence: TGCGCCAGCAGCCAAGTAGCGGGCTTGGAAAAACTGTTTTTT.

J is TRBJ2-3 and V is TRBV5-4, with TRBD2 matching 13 bases. Per the germline V gene, CDR1 is SGHNT and CDR2 is YYREEE (reference sequence). The CDR3 is 15 residues long. V was clipped by 1 base and J by 5 bases; unmatched bases: 1. For the CDR3, the DNA is TGTGCCAGCAGCTTGAGACTAGCGGGGGGAGATACGCAGTATTTT. It translates to CASSLRLAGGDTQYF.

This sequence joins TRBV27 and TRBJ1-6; 8 bases fit TRBD1. Per the germline V gene, CDR1 is MNHEY and CDR2 is SMNVEV (reference sequence). Trimming took 5 bases from V and 13 from J; bases not matched to a gene: 16. The CDR3 totals 16 residues. The chain's CDR3 is CASSHSSGTGTVPLHF. The CDR3 bases are TGTGCCAGCAGTCACAGCTCCGGGACAGGTACGGTCCCCCTCCACTTT.

The genes are TRBV6-5 and TRBJ2-7; perhaps TRBD2 as D (7 bases). Germline-derived CDR1 and CDR2 are MNHEY and SVGAGI. The CDR3 is 16 amino acids. V was cut by 2 bases and J by 4 bases, with 18 bases left in between. The CDR3 spells CASSYGSGGPGYEQYF. CDR3 sequence (DNA): TGTGCCAGCAGTTACGGCTCGGGGGGCCCGGGGTACGAGCAGTACTTC.

This clone was seen a few times. The CDR3 region has the DNA TGTGCCAGCAGTTACTCAGGGGTTCAGCCCCAGCATTTT. Amino acid sequence: CASSYSGVQPQHF. V usage is TRBV6-5 and J usage is TRBJ1-5; D might be TRBD1 (5 bases). Trimming cost V 0 bases and J 6 bases, with 6 bases left between them. The CDR3 consists of 13 residues. Per the germline V gene, CDR1 is MNHEY and CDR2 is SVGAGI.

The V gene is TRBV11-2, the J gene TRBJ1-1, with D maybe TRBD1 (6 bases). V lost 2 bases and J lost 7, with 20 bases in between. Germline CDR1 reads SGHAT; CDR2 reads FQNNGV. The CDR3 is 16 amino acids. CDR3 sequence: CASSLPGGAGSVEAFF. The CDR3 region has the DNA TGTGCCAGCAGCTTACCGGGGGGCGCGGGGTCTGTTGAAGCTTTCTTT.

The chain recombines TRBV6-5 with TRBJ2-3; D is possibly TRBD1 (6 bases). This CDR3 has 13 residues. Germline-derived CDR1 and CDR2 are MNHEY and SVGAGI. V was pared by 4 bases and J by 5 bases, with 10 bases between. CDR3 DNA: TGTGCCAGCAGTTTGGGGGCTGGAGATACGCAGTATTTT. Encoded protein: CASSLGAGDTQYF.

The rearrangement joins TRBV27 to TRBJ1-5; D perhaps matches TRBD1 (5 bases). The CDR3 is made up of 15 amino acids. CDR1 is MNHEY and CDR2 is SMNVEV in the germline V gene (reference sequence). Trimming stripped 2 bases from V and 0 bases from J, with 8 bases between. CDR3: CASSLTGYSNQPQHF. The CDR3 nucleotides read TGTGCCAGCAGTTTAACAGGCTATAGCAATCAGCCCCAGCATTTT.

The chain links TRBV10-3 to TRBJ1-3; D may be TRBD1 (5 bases). CDR3 length equals 15 residues. The V and J ends lost 4 bases and 2 bases respectively, with 12 bases between them. The germline V gene encodes CDR1 ENHRY and CDR2 SYGVKD. The CDR3 DNA reads as TGTGCCATCAGTGCCGGGGGTTCAGCTGGAAACACCATATATTTT. Amino acids: CAISAGGSAGNTIYF.